The 15 T cell receptor beta chains given below trace back to one sample, sequenced in a study of OX40 agonist ivuxolimab in advanced cancers. Profiled with immunoSEQ multiplex PCR; TCRdb holds only in-frame clones, not every one. This table has approximately 15,000 clones, 80% appearing once. Sequences were derived from CD4+ or CD8+ T cells sorted from blood, sampled in a trial of the OX40 agonist ivuxolimab. All receptors derive from an adult with an advanced solid tumor such as melanoma, head and neck, liver or kidney cancer.

This clone has more than one count but fewer than ten. V and J are TRBV28 and TRBJ2-7, with D maybe TRBD1 (5 bases). V lost 5 bases and J lost 4, with 12 bases in between. Germline-derived CDR1 and CDR2 are MDHEN and SYDVKM. The CDR3 is made up of 13 amino acids. In DNA form, the CDR3 reads TGTGCCAGCAGTCTCGGACACTTTTACGAGCAGTACTTC. Protein product: CASSLGHFYEQYF.

This rearrangement joins TRBV30 to TRBJ1-1; perhaps TRBD1 as D (5 bases). Germline V gene sequence: CDR1 GTSNPN, CDR2 SVGIG (reference sequence). CDR3 length: 14 residues. V was pared by 0 bases and J by 1 base, with 9 bases between. CDR3 loop: CAWSVPGKNTEAFF. Here the CDR3 DNA reads TGTGCCTGGAGTGTACCAGGGAAGAACACTGAAGCTTTCTTT.

This clone was seen a handful of times. This chain joins TRBV4-3 and TRBJ1-4; 8 nucleotides agree with TRBD1. The CDR3 contains 15 residues. V shed 4 bases, J shed 8 bases, and the junction held 9 bases outside the gene matches. Per germline, CDR1 LGHNA and CDR2 YSLEER. CDR3 nucleotide sequence: TGCGCCAGCAGCCGGGTTCAGACAGGGGTGGAAAAACTGTTTTTT. Translating it yields CASSRVQTGVEKLFF.

The rearrangement uses TRBV19 and TRBJ1-4, with a weak D call TRBD1 (5 bases). V shed 3 bases and J shed 13 bases, with 15 bases lying between them. CDR1 and CDR2 (germline): LNHDA, SQIVND (reference sequence). The CDR3 totals 13 residues. As DNA, the CDR3 is TGTGCCAGTAGTATCCGGTCGGGGGAAGGACTGTTTTTT. Its protein product is CASSIRSGEGLFF. The whole variable domain, remainder taken from reference TRBV19 and TRBJ1-4, is DGGITQSPKYLFRKEGQNVTLSCEQNLNHDAMYWYRQDPGQGLRLIYYSQIVNDFQKGDIAEGYSVSREKKESFPLTVTSAQKNPTAFYLCASSIRSGEGLFFGSGTQLSVL.

V gene TRBV27 combines with J gene TRBJ1-1; D is unresolved. CDR1 is MNHEY and CDR2 is SMNVEV in the germline V gene (reference sequence). This CDR3 region has 15 residues. The V end was cut by 2 bases, the J end by 5 bases, with 15 bases between. The CDR3 reads CASSLVRELGTEAFF. Written as DNA, the CDR3 is TGTGCCAGCAGTTTAGTGAGGGAGTTAGGGACTGAAGCTTTCTTT.

This chain links TRBV11-2 with TRBJ2-2; 10 nucleotides agree with TRBD1. The CDR3 sequence is 14 residues long. The V segment lost 4 bases and the J segment 4 bases; nucleotides outside the gene matches: 0. Per the germline V gene, CDR1 is SGHAT and CDR2 is FQNNGV. The CDR3 spells CASSWDRGTGELFF. CDR3 in DNA: TGTGCCAGCAGCTGGGACAGGGGCACCGGGGAGCTGTTTTTT.

The rearrangement uses TRBV5-8 and TRBJ2-2; 7 bases align to TRBD2. CDR1 is SGHTS, CDR2 YDEGEE, per germline. After removal of 3 bases from V and 0 bases from J, the junction contained 5 bases not matched to a gene. This CDR3 has 16 residues. CDR3 in DNA: TGTGCCAGCAGCTCCCCCGGGGGGTCGAACACCGGGGAGCTGTTTTTT. It yields the protein CASSSPGGSNTGELFF.

This clone was seen a single time. V usage is TRBV27 and J usage is TRBJ2-7; 8 nucleotides line up with TRBD1. From germline, CDR1 is MNHEY and CDR2 SMNVEV (reference sequence). Trimming took 5 bases from V and 7 from J; bases not matched to a gene: 10. The CDR3 is made up of 14 amino acids. The CDR3 sequence: CASSLDRRGREQYF. The CDR3, as DNA: TGTGCCAGCAGTCTTGACCGCAGGGGGCGGGAGCAGTACTTC.

The chain couples TRBV10-3 to TRBJ1-2; 8 bases line up with TRBD1. The V and J ends lost 4 bases and 4 bases, in that order; junction bases with no gene match: 11. This CDR3 comprises 16 residues. Germline CDR1 is ENHRY and CDR2 is SYGVKD. The CDR3 DNA reads TGTGCCATCAGTGTTCCATTGCAGGGGGCTGTCTATGGCTACACCTTC. Amino acid sequence: CAISVPLQGAVYGYTF.

This chain joins TRBV12-5 and TRBJ2-5, with D perhaps matching TRBD1 or TRBD2 (6 bases each). Per the germline V gene, CDR1 is LGHNT and CDR2 is FRNRAP. Trimming removed 6 bases at V and 5 bases at J, with 16 bases between. This CDR3 comprises 14 residues. As DNA, the CDR3 is TGTGCTAGTGGCTTACAGGGCCGGGGGGAGACCCAGTACTTC. Amino acids: CASGLQGRGETQYF.

V and J are TRBV7-8 and TRBJ1-2; D is perhaps TRBD1 (5 bases). Looked up from germline, CDR1 is SGHVS and CDR2 is FQNEAQ. V lost 1 base, J lost 2 bases, and 14 bases lay in between. The CDR3 is 16 amino acids. CDR3 amino acids: CASSLGSTEKNYGYTF. The CDR3 region has the DNA TGTGCCAGCAGCTTAGGATCGACAGAAAAGAACTATGGCTACACCTTC.

This chain links TRBV11-3 with TRBJ2-1, with 12 bases aligning to TRBD2. This CDR3 is 15 amino acids long. Germline assignment: CDR1 SGHNT and CDR2 YENEEA. J lost 4 bases, V lost 5 bases, and 3 bases had no gene match. CDR3 in amino acids: CASSPGTSGYNEQFF. In DNA form, the CDR3 reads TGTGCCAGCAGCCCCGGGACTAGCGGGTACAATGAGCAGTTCTTC.

The V and J genes are TRBV18 and TRBJ1-3; D is undetermined. Trimming removed 3 bases from V and 0 bases from J, with 9 bases in between. From germline, CDR1 is KGHSH and CDR2 LQKENI. CDR3 size: 15 residues. This chain's CDR3 is CASSPLTASGNTIYF. Written as DNA, the CDR3 is TGTGCCAGCTCACCTCTAACGGCCTCTGGAAACACCATATATTTT.

The rearrangement links TRBV19 to TRBJ1-4, with no clear D. The CDR3 totals 14 residues. CDR1 LNHDA and CDR2 SQIVND come from the germline V gene (reference sequence). Deletions cut 10 bases from V and 6 bases from J, with 18 bases between. CDR3: CATKNLGVDEKLFF. DNA of the CDR3: TGTGCCACTAAAAACTTGGGTGTGGATGAAAAACTGTTTTTT.

This chain links TRBV9 with TRBJ2-5; D not resolved. This CDR3 has 12 residues. Trimming removed 3 bases from V and 8 bases from J, with 11 bases in between. Germline CDR1 is SGDLS and CDR2 is YYNGEE. The CDR3 loop reads CASSATESTQYF. CDR3 nucleotide sequence: TGTGCCAGCAGCGCTACAGAAAGCACCCAGTACTTC.